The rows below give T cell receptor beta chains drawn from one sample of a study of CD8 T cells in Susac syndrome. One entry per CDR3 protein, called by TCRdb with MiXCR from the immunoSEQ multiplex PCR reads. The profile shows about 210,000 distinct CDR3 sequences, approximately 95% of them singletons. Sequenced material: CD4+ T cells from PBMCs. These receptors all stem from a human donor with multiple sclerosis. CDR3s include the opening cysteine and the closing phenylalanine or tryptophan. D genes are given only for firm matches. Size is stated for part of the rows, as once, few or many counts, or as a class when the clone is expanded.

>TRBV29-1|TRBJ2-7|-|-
CSVESKSSEQYF
TGCAGCGTTGAATCGAAGTCCTCCGAGCAGTACTTC
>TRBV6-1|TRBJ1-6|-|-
CASSDGAGYSPLHF
TGTGCCAGCAGTGATGGCGCCGGCTATTCACCCCTCCACTTT
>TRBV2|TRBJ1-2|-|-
CASRPTGTDLTYTF
TGTGCCAGCCGTCCCACCGGGACCGACTTAACCTACACCTTC
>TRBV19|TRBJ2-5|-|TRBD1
CASSGQGAGETQYF
TGTGCCAGCTCGGGACAGGGGGCGGGGGAGACCCAGTACTTC
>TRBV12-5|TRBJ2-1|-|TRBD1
CASGPRTGAEEQFF
TGTGCTAGTGGTCCCCGGACAGGGGCTGAAGAGCAGTTCTTC
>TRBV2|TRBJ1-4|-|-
CASGIYEKLFF
TGTGCCAGCGGGATTTATGAAAAACTGTTTTTT
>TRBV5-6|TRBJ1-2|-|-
CASSLMKGPSYTF
TGTGCCAGCAGCTTGATGAAGGGACCGAGTTACACCTTC
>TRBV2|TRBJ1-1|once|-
CASSKDPGSTNTEAFF
TGTGCCAGCAGTAAAGATCCGGGGAGCACGAACACTGAAGCTTTCTTT
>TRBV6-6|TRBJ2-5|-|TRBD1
CASSRDRDTQETQYF
TGTGCCAGCAGCCGGGACAGAGACACACAAGAGACCCAGTACTTC
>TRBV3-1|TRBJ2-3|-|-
CASRGQGRPDTQYF
TGTGCCAGCCGAGGGCAGGGACGGCCAGATACGCAGTATTTT
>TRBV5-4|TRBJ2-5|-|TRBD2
CASSLDLAGGQETQYF
TGTGCCAGCAGCTTAGATCTAGCGGGGGGGCAAGAGACCCAGTACTTC
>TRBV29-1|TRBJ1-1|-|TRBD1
CSVGRGWTGRDTEAFF
TGCAGCGTTGGCCGGGGATGGACAGGCCGTGACACTGAAGCTTTCTTT
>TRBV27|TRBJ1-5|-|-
CASSALGQPQHF
TGTGCCAGCAGCGCCCTCGGGCAACCCCAGCATTTT
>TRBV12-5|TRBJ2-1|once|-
CASGIDLPEQFF
TGTGCTAGTGGTATAGATCTCCCCGAGCAGTTCTTC
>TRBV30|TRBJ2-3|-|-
CAWSLVSTDTQYF
TGTGCCTGGAGTCTGGTCAGCACAGATACGCAGTATTTT
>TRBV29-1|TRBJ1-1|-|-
CSAMGRSANTEAFF
TGCAGCGCCATGGGCCGGTCTGCCAACACTGAAGCTTTCTTT
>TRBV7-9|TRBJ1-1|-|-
CASSLVNTEAFF
TGTGCCAGCAGCTTAGTGAACACTGAAGCTTTCTTT
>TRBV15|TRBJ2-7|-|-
CATSTSRVPYEQYF
TGTGCCACCAGCACGTCCAGAGTCCCCTACGAGCAGTACTTC
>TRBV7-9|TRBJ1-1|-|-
CASSLSGSPEAFF
TGTGCCAGCAGCTTATCGGGCAGCCCTGAAGCTTTCTTT
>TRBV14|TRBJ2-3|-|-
CASSQVEQGPQYF
TGTGCCAGCAGCCAAGTTGAGCAGGGGCCGCAGTATTTT
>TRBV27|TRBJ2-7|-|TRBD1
CATPRDSSYEQYF
TGTGCCACACCAAGGGACAGCTCCTACGAGCAGTACTTC
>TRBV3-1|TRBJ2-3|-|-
CASSQDPSFTDTQYF
TGTGCCAGCAGCCAAGATCCATCCTTCACAGATACGCAGTATTTT
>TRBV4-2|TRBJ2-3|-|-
CASSQDPGTHTDTQYF
TGTGCCAGCAGCCAAGATCCAGGGACCCACACAGATACGCAGTATTTT
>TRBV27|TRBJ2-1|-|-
CASSPHGTGDGYNEQFF
TGTGCCAGCAGTCCGCACGGCACGGGGGATGGCTACAATGAGCAGTTCTTC
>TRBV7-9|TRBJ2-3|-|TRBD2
CASIPGGADTQYF
TGTGCCAGCATCCCGGGGGGGGCCGATACGCAGTATTTT
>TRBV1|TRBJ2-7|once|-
CTSSLGLPLTYEQYF
TGCACCAGCAGCCTGGGACTCCCGTTGACCTACGAGCAGTACTTC
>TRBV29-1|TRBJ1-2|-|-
CSVEARGGYTF
TGCAGCGTTGAAGCTAGAGGTGGCTACACCTTC
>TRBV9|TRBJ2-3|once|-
CASSGKASTDTQYF
TGTGCCAGCAGCGGGAAGGCTTCCACAGATACGCAGTATTTT
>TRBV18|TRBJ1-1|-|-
CASSREFTEAFF
TGTGCCAGCTCGCGAGAATTCACTGAAGCTTTCTTT
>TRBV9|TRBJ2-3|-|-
CASSAAAGYTDTQYF
TGTGCCAGCAGCGCTGCGGCGGGGTACACAGATACGCAGTATTTT
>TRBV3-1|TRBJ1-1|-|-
CASSPVPNTEAFF
TGTGCCAGCAGCCCCGTCCCTAACACTGAAGCTTTCTTT
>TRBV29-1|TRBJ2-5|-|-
CSVEVGGQKTQYF
TGCAGCGTTGAAGTCGGGGGGCAGAAGACCCAGTACTTC
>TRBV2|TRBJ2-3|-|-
CASQGFSSTDTQYF
TGTGCCAGCCAAGGATTTTCTAGCACAGATACGCAGTATTTT
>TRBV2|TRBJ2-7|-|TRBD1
CASSEGTGGWREQYF
TGTGCCAGCAGTGAAGGGACAGGGGGGTGGAGGGAGCAGTACTTC
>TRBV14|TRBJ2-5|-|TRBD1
CASSRRQGARETQYF
TGTGCCAGCAGCCGTCGGCAGGGGGCTCGAGAGACCCAGTACTTC
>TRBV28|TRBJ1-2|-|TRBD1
CASSSETGTYYGYTF
TGTGCCAGCAGTTCAGAGACAGGGACTTACTATGGCTACACCTTC